This entry is about one T cell receptor beta chain. Sequenced by immunoSEQ multiplex PCR; TCRdb stores in-frame clones only, minus some. The sample comprises about 80,000 clones, around 92% of which are singletons, and more than 0.3% rests with the top ten. The data were taken from a study of technical replicates of blood from a few donors. V was pared by 5 bases and J by 6 bases, with 7 bases of the junction left unmatched. The CDR3 is made up of 13 amino acids. The germline gives CDR1 SGHTA, CDR2 FQGTGA. This TCR came from a human donor in good health. The V gene is TRBV7-3, the J gene TRBJ2-7; TRBD1 matches at 7 bases. Sequenced input: T cells isolated from PBMCs. The CDR3 bases are TGTGCCAGCAGCGTACAGGGGACGGCCGAGCAGTACTTC. It yields the protein CASSVQGTAEQYF.